This TCR beta chain was identified in a study of cytomegalovirus exposure and HLA in healthy donors. The PCR contained 60 Vbeta and 13 Jbeta primers. TCRdb's table, derived via immunoSEQ multiplex PCR, lists solely in-frame clones and lacks some. There are about 160,000 clones in the sample; about two thirds occur only once, and over 2.5% lies in the top ten. The ends lost 1 base at V and 3 bases at J; junction bases unmatched: 6. The CDR3 loop spans 16 amino acids. The V gene's germline CDR1 is LGHNA and CDR2 YNFKEQ. Input material: PBMCs. This TCR was recovered from a woman in her 30s in good health and CMV-seronegative. The chain joins TRBV4-2 to TRBJ2-3; 8 bases align to TRBD2. The CDR3 reads CASSQGQLAATDTQYF. The CDR3 nucleotides read TGTGCCAGCAGCCAAGGTCAACTAGCGGCTACAGATACGCAGTATTTT.